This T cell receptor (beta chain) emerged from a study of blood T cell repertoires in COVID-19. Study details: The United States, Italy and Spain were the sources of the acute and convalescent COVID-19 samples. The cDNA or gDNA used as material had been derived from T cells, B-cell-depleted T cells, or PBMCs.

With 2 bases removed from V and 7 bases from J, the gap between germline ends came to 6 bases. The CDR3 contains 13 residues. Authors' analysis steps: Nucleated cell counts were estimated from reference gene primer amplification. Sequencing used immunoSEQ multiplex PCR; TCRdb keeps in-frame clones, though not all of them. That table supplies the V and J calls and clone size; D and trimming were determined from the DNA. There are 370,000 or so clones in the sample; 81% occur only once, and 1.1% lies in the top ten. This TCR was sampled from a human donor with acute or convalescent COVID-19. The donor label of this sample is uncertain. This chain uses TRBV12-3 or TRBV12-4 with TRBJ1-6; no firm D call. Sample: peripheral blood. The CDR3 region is CASSLLGNSPLHF. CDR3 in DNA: TGTGCCAGCAGTTTACTGGGCAATTCACCCCTCCACTTT.